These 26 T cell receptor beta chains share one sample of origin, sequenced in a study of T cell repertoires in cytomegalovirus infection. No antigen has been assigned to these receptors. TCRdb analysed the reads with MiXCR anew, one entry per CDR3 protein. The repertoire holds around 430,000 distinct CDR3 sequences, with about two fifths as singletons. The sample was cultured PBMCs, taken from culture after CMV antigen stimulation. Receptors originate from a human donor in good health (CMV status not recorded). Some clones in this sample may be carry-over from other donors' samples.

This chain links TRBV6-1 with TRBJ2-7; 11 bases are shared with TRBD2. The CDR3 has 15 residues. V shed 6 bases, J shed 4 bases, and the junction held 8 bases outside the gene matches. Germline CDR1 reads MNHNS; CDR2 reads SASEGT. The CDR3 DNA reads TGTGCCAGCAGCCTGCTAGCGGGAGGACTTTACGAGCAGTACTTC. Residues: CASSLLAGGLYEQYF.

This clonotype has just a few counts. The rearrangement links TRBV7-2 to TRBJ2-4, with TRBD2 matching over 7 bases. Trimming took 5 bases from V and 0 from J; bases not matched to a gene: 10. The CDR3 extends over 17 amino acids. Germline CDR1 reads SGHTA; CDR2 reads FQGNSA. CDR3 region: CASSGGVAYGAKNIQYF. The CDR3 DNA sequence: TGTGCCAGCAGCGGGGGGGTGGCCTACGGAGCCAAAAACATTCAGTACTTC.

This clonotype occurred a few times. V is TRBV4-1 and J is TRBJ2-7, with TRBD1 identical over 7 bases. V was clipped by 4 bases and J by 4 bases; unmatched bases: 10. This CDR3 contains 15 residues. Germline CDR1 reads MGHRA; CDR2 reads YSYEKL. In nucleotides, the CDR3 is TGCGCCAGCAGCCGATACAGGGGACCGCTATACGAGCAGTACTTC. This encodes CASSRYRGPLYEQYF.

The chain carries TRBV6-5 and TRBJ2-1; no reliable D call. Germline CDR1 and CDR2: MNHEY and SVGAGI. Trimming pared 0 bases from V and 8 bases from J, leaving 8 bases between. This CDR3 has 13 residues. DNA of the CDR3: TGTGCCAGCAGTTACTCGTATCGGTATGAGCAGTTCTTC. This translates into CASSYSYRYEQFF.

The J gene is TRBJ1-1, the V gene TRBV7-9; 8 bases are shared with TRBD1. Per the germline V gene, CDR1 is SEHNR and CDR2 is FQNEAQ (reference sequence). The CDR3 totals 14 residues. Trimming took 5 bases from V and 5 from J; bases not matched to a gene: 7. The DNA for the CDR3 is TGTGCCAGCAGCCTACGGCAGGGGGCTACTGAAGCTTTCTTT. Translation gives CASSLRQGATEAFF.

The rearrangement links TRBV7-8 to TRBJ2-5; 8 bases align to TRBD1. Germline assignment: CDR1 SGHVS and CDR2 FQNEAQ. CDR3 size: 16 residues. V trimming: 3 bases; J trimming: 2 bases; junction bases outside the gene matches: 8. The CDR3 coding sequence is TGTGCCAGCAGCTTTAGTGCGGGACAGGTACAAGAGACCCAGTACTTC. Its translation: CASSFSAGQVQETQYF. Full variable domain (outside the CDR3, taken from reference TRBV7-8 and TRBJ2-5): GAGVSQSPRYKVAKRGQDVALRCDPISGHVSLFWYQQALGQGPEFLTYFQNEAQLDKSGLPSDRFFAERPEGSVSTLKIQRTQQEDSAVYLCASSFSAGQVQETQYFGPGTRLLVL.

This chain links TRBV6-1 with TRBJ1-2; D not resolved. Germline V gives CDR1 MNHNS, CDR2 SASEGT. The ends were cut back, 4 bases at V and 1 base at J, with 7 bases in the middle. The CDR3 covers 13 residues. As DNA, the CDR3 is TGTGCCAGCAGTGCAAGCAATAACTATGGCTACACCTTC. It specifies CASSASNNYGYTF.

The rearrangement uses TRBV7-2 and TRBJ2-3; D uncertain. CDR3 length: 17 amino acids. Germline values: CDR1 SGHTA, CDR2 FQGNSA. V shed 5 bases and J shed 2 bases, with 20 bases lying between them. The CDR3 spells CASSRNSVPTNTDTQYF. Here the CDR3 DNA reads TGTGCCAGCAGCCGCAACTCCGTCCCTACAAACACAGATACGCAGTATTTT.

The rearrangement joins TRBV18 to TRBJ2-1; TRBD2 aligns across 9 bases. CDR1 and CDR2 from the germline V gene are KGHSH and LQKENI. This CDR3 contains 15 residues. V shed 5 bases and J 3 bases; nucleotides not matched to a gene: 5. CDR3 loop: CASSGLAGNYNEQFF. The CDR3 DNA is TGTGCCAGCTCAGGGCTAGCGGGGAACTACAATGAGCAGTTCTTC.

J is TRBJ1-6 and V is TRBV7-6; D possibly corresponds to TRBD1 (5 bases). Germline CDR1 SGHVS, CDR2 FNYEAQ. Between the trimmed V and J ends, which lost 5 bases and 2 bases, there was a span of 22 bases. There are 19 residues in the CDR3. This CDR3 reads CASSLRQGSSGAYNSPLHF. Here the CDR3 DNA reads TGTGCCAGCAGCCTAAGGCAAGGATCATCGGGGGCCTATAATTCACCCCTCCACTTT.

CDR3 coding DNA: TGTGCCAGCAGCCAAGATGCCCCAGGGTGGACTGAAGCTTTCTTT. Translation gives CASSQDAPGWTEAFF. The rearrangement uses TRBV4-2 and TRBJ1-1; maybe TRBD1 (5 bases). The germline V gene has CDR1 LGHNA and CDR2 YNFKEQ. The V and J ends lost 0 bases and 5 bases respectively, with 13 bases between them. CDR3 length: 15 residues.

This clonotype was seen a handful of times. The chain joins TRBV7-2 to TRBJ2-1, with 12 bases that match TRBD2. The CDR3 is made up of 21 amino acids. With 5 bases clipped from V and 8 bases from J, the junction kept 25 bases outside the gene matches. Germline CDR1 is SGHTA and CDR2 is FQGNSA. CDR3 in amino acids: CASSPEVDFRLAGDSVDEQFF. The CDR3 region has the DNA TGTGCCAGCAGCCCCGAGGTGGACTTTAGACTAGCGGGAGACTCGGTGGATGAGCAGTTCTTC.

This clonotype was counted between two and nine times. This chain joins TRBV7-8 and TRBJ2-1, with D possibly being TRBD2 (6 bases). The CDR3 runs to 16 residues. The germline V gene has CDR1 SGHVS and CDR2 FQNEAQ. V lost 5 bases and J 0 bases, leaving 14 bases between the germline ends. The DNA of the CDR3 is TGTGCCAGCAGCCTACGGGACTCAAGCTCCTACAATGAGCAGTTCTTC. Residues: CASSLRDSSSYNEQFF.

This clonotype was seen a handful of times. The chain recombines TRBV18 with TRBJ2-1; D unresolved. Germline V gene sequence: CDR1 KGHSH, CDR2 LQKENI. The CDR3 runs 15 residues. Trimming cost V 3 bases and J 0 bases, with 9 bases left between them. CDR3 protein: CASSPSAYSYNEQFF. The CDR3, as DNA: TGTGCCAGCTCACCTTCAGCGTACTCCTACAATGAGCAGTTCTTC. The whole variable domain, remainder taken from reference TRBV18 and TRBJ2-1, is NAGVMQNPRHLVRRRGQEARLRCSPMKGHSHVYWYRQLPEEGLKFMVYLQKENIIDESGMPKERFSAEFPKEGPSILRIQQVVRGDSAAYFCASSPSAYSYNEQFFGPGTRLTVL.

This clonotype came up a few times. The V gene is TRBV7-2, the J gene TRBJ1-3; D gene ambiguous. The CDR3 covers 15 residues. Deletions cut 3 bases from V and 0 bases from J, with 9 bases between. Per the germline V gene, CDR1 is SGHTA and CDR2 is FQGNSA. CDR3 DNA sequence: TGTGCCAGCAGCTTTGGTGCAGACTCTGGAAACACCATATATTTT. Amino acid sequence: CASSFGADSGNTIYF.

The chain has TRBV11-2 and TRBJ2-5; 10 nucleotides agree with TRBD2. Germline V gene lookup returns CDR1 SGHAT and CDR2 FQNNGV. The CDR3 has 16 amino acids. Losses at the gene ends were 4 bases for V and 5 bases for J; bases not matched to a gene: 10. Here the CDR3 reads CASSSYSGRALETQYF. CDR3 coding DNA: TGTGCCAGCAGCTCTTACAGCGGGAGGGCCCTCGAGACCCAGTACTTC. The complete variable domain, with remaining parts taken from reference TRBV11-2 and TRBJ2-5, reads EAGVAQSPRYKIIEKRQSVAFWCNPISGHATLYWYQQILGQGPKLLIQFQNNGVVDDSQLPKDRFSAERLKGVDSTLKIQPAKLEDSAVYLCASSSYSGRALETQYFGPGTRLLVL.

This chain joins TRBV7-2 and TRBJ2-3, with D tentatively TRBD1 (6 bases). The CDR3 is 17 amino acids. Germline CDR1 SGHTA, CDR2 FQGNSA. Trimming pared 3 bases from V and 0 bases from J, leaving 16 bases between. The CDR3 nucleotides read TGTGCCAGCAGCTTGCGAGGGCAGGGGCGAAGCACAGATACGCAGTATTTT. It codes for CASSLRGQGRSTDTQYF.

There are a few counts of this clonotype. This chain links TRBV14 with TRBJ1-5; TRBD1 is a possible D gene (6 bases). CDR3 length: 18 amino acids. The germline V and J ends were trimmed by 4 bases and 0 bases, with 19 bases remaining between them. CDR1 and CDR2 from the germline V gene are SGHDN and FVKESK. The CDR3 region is CASSPYQSYRDSNQPQHF. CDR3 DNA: TGTGCCAGCAGCCCCTATCAATCCTACAGGGATAGCAATCAGCCCCAGCATTTT.

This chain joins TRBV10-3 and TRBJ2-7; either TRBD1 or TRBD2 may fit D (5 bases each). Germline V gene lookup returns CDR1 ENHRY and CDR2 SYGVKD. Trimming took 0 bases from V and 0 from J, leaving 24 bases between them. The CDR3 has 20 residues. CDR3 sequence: CAISESFSQGRGASSYEQYF. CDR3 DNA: TGTGCCATCAGTGAGTCATTCTCGCAGGGAAGGGGAGCCAGCTCCTACGAGCAGTACTTC.

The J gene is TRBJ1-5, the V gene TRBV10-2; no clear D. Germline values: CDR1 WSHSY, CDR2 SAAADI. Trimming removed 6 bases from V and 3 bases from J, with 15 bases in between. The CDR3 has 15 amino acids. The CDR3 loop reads CASRPGRLNNQPQHF. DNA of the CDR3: TGCGCCAGCAGACCCGGACGGTTAAACAATCAGCCCCAGCATTTT.

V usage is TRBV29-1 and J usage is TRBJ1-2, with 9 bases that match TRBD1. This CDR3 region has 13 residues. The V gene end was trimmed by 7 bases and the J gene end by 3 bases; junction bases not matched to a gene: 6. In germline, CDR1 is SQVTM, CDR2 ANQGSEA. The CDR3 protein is CSARQGGDYGYTF. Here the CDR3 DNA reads TGCAGCGCACGACAGGGGGGAGACTATGGCTACACCTTC.

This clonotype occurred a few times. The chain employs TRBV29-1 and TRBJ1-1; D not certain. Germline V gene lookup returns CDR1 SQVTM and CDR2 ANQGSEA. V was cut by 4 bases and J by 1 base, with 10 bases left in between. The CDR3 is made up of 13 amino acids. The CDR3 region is CSVGGKWNTEAFF. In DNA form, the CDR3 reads TGCAGCGTTGGAGGAAAGTGGAACACTGAAGCTTTCTTT.

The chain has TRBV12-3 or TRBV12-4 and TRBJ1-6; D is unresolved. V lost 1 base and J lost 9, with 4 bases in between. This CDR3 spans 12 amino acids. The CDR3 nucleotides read TGTGCCAGCAGTTTAGGGCCTTCACCCCTCCACTTT. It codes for CASSLGPSPLHF.

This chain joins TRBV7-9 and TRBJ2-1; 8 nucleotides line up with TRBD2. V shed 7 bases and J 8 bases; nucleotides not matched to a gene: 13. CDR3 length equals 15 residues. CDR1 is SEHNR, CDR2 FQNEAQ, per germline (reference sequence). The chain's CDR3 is CASTLSGTGGYEQFF. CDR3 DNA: TGTGCCAGCACCCTTAGCGGGACTGGGGGCTATGAGCAGTTCTTC.

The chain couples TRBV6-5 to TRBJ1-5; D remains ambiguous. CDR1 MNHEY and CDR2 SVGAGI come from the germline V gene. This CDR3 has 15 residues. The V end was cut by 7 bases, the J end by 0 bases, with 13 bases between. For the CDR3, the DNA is TGTGCCAGCACCACGGGTCCTTATAGCAATCAGCCCCAGCATTTT. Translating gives CASTTGPYSNQPQHF.

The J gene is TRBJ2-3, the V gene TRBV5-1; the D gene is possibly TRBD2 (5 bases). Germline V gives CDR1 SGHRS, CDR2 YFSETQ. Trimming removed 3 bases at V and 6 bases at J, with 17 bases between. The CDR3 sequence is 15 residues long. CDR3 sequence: CASSWKRNPLDTQYF. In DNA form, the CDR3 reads TGCGCCAGCAGCTGGAAGCGGAACCCTTTGGATACGCAGTATTTT.